A single T cell receptor (beta chain) is shown here with its context. The antigen is undetermined. The data belong to a study of cytomegalovirus exposure and HLA in healthy donors. Study-level background: Within the Caucasian-associated ancestry cluster were more than 75% of the approximately 370 genotyped donors.

From germline, CDR1 is LGHNA and CDR2 YNFKEQ. V gave up 5 bases and J gave up 8 bases; unmatched junction bases: 3. The CDR3 extends over 15 amino acids. PCR was performed using 60 Vbeta and 13 Jbeta primers. The repertoire was sequenced with immunoSEQ multiplex PCR; TCRdb's copy has only in-frame clones and lacks some. The table has about 240,000 clones, around 81% seen once. The study's findings and limits: The classifier, whose performance was assessed in both the original and validation cohorts, reportedly diagnosed cytomegalovirus status with high specificity and sensitivity.

This TCR came from a woman aged 55-69 years in good health and CMV-seropositive. The sample comprised PBMCs. V and J are TRBV4-2 and TRBJ2-2, with 15 bases matching TRBD2. DNA for the CDR3: TGTGCCAGCAGCTGGACTAGCGGGAGGGGAGGGGAGCTGTTTTTT. Translation: CASSWTSGRGGELFF.